This TCR beta chain originates from a study of control samples from healthy donors and cancer patients. This CDR3 has 16 amino acids. The germline V gene has CDR1 SGHDT and CDR2 YYEEEE. The ends were cut back, 3 bases at V and 8 bases at J, with 20 bases in the middle. The table came from immunoSEQ multiplex PCR; TCRdb's copy has only in-frame clones and leaves some out. The sample yields around 71,000 clones, less than 95% seen once. The sequence was obtained from a woman in her forties or fifties with colorectal cancer. The rearrangement links TRBV5-6 to TRBJ2-2; D is ambiguous. The sequencing sample was made of PBMCs. DNA for the CDR3: TGTGCCAGCAGCTGGACGGGTCAGCCCGGAACGGGGGAGCTGTTTTTT. As protein: CASSWTGQPGTGELFF.